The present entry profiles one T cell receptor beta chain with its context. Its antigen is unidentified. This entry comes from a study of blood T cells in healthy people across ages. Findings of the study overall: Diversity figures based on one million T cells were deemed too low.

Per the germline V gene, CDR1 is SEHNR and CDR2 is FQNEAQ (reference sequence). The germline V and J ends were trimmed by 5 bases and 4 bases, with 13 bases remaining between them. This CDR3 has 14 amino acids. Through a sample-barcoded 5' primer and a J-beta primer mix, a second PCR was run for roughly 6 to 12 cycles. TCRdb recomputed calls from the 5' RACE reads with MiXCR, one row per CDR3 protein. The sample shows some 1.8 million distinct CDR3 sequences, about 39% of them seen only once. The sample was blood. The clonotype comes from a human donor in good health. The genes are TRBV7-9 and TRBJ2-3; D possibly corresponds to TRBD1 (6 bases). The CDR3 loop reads CASSATGIPDTQYF. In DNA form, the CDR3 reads TGTGCCAGCAGCGCTACAGGGATTCCAGATACGCAGTATTTT.